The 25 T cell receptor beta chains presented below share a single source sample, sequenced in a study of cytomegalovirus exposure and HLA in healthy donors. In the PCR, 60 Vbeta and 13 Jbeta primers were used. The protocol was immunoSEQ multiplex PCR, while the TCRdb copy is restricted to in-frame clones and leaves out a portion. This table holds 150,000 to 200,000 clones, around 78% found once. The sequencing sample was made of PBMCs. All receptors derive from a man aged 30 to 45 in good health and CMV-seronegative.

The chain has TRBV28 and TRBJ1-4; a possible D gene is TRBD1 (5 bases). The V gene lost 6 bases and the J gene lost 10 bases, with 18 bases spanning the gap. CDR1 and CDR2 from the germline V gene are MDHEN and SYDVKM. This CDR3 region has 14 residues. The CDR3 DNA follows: TGTGCCAGCAGCCGGGCGGGGGTTGGAGGAAAACTGTTTTTT. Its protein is CASSRAGVGGKLFF.

The CDR3 spells CASSPSGTGANVLTF. The CDR3 DNA sequence: TGTGCCAGCAGTCCATCCGGGACAGGGGCCAACGTCCTGACTTTC. The rearrangement links TRBV7-3 to TRBJ2-6, with D possibly being TRBD1 (6 bases). Germline CDR1 and CDR2: SGHTA and FQGTGA. The CDR3 covers 15 residues. V was shortened by 6 bases and J by 4 bases, with 13 bases between the two germline ends.

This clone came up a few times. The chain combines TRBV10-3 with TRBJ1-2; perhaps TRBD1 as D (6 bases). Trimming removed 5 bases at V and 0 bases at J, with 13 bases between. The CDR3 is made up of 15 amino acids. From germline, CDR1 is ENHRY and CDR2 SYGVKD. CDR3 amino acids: CAISNSGTPNYGYTF. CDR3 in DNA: TGTGCCATCAGTAACTCCGGGACACCTAACTATGGCTACACCTTC.

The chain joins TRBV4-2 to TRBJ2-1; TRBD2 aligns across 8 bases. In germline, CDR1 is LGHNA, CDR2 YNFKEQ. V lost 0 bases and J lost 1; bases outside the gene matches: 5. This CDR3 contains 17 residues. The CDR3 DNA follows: TGTGCCAGCAGCCAAGAATGGAGCGGGGGATCCTACAATGAGCAGTTCTTC. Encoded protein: CASSQEWSGGSYNEQFF.

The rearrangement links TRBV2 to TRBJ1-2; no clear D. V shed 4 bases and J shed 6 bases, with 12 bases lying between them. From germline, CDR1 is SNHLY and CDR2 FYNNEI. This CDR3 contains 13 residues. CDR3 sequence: CASSVLEEHGYTF. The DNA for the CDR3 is TGTGCCAGCAGTGTTTTGGAGGAACATGGCTACACCTTC. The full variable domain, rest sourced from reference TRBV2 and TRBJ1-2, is EPEVTQTPSHQVTQMGQEVILRCVPISNHLYFYWYRQILGQKVEFLVSFYNNEISEKSEIFDDQFSVERPDGSNFTLKIRSTKLEDSAMYFCASSVLEEHGYTFGSGTRLTVV.

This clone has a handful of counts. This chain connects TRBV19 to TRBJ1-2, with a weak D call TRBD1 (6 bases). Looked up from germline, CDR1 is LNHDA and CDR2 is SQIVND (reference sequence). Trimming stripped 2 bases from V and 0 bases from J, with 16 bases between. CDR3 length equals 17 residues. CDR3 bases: TGTGCCAGTAGTATACAGGGGAGAATGCTCTCTAACTATGGCTACACCTTC. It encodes CASSIQGRMLSNYGYTF.

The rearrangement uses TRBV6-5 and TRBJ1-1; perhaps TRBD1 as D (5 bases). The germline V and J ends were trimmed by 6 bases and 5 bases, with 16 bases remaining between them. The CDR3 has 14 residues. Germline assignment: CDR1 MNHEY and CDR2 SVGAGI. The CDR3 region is CASRSWAGTTEAFF. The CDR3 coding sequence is TGTGCCAGCAGATCCTGGGCAGGGACTACTGAAGCTTTCTTT.

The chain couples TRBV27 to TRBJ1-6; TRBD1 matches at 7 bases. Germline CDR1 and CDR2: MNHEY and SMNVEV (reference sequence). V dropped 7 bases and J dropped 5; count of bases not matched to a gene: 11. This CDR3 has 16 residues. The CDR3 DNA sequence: TGTGCCAGCAAAATAACAGGGGAGTTCCATAATTCACCCCTCCACTTT. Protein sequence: CASKITGEFHNSPLHF.

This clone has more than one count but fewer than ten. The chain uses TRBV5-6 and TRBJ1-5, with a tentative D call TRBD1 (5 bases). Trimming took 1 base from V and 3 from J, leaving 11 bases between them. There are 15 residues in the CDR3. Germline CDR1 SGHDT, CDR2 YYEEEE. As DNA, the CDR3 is TGTGCCAGCAGCTTGTCAGGGTCCTCCAATCAGCCCCAGCATTTT. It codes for CASSLSGSSNQPQHF. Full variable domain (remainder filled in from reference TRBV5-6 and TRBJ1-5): DAGVTQSPTHLIKTRGQQVTLRCSPKSGHDTVSWYQQALGQGPQFIFQYYEEEERQRGNFPDRFSGHQFPNYSSELNVNALLLGDSALYLCASSLSGSSNQPQHFGDGTRLSIL.

The CDR3: CASRPHTGITEAFF. CDR3 DNA: TGTGCCAGCAGGCCACATACAGGGATTACTGAAGCTTTCTTT. The chain has TRBV11-1 and TRBJ1-1, with D maybe TRBD1 (6 bases). Looked up from germline, CDR1 is SGHAT and CDR2 is FQDESV (reference sequence). This CDR3 comprises 14 residues. Trimming left V 6 bases short and J 5 bases short, with 16 bases between. The variable domain in full, completed from reference TRBV11-1 and TRBJ1-1, reads EAEVAQSPRYKITEKSQAVAFWCDPISGHATLYWYRQILGQGPELLVQFQDESVVDDSQLPKDRFSAERLKGVDSTLKIQPAELGDSAMYLCASRPHTGITEAFFGQGTRLTVV.

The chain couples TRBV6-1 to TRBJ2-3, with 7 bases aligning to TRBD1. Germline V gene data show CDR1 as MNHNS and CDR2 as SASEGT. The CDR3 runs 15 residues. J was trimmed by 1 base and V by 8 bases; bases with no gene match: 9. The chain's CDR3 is CASVSGQVGTDTQYF. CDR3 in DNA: TGTGCCAGCGTATCCGGACAGGTTGGCACAGATACGCAGTATTTT.

In DNA form, the CDR3 reads TGTGCCAGCAGGGAGGGGTGGAGCAATCAGCCCCAGCATTTT. It translates to CASREGWSNQPQHF. This chain links TRBV27 with TRBJ1-5; tentative D call: TRBD1 (5 bases). This CDR3 is 14 amino acids long. Germline V gene lookup returns CDR1 MNHEY and CDR2 SMNVEV (reference sequence). V gave up 6 bases and J gave up 1 base, with 10 bases separating them.

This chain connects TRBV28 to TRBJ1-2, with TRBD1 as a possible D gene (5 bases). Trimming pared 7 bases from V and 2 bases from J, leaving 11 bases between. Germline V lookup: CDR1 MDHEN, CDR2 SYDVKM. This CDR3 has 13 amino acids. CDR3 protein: CASITDKNYGYTF. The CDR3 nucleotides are TGTGCCAGCATCACGGACAAAAACTATGGCTACACCTTC.

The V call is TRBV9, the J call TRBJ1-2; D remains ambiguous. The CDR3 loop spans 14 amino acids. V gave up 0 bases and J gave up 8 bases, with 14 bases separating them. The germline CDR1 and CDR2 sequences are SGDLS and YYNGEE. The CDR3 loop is CASSVDIPGGGYTF. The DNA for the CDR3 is TGTGCCAGCAGCGTAGATATACCCGGAGGAGGCTACACCTTC.

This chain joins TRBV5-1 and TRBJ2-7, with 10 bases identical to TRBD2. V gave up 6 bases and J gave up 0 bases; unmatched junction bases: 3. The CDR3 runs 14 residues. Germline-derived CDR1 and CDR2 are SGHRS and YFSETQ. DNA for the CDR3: TGCGCCAGCATGGCTAGCGGGAGCTCCTACGAGCAGTACTTC. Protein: CASMASGSSYEQYF. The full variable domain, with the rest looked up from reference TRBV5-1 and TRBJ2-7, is KAGVTQTPRYLIKTRGQQVTLSCSPISGHRSVSWYQQTPGQGLQFLFEYFSETQRNKGNFPGRFSGRQFSNSRSEMNVSTLELGDSALYLCASMASGSSYEQYFGPGTRLTVT.

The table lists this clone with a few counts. CDR3 in amino acids: CASVTFSYNSPLHF. The CDR3 DNA is TGTGCCAGCGTGACATTTTCCTATAATTCACCCCTCCACTTT. The rearrangement uses TRBV2 and TRBJ1-6, with D unclear. Germline CDR1 reads SNHLY; CDR2 reads FYNNEI. This CDR3 comprises 14 residues. Trimming pared 8 bases from V and 1 base from J, leaving 9 bases between.

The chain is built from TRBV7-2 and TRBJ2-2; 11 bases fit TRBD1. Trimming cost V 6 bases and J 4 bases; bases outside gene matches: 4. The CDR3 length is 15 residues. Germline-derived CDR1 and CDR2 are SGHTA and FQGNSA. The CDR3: CASSAGTGGTGELFF. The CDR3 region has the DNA TGTGCCAGCAGTGCCGGGACAGGGGGCACCGGGGAGCTGTTTTTT.

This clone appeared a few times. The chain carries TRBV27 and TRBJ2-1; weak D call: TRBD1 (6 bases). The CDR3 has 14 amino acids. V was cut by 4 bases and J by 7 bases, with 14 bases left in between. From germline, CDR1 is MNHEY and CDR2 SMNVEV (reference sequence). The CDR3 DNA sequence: TGTGCCAGCAGTTACCAGGGGTACGTAAATGAGCAGTTCTTC. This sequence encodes CASSYQGYVNEQFF.

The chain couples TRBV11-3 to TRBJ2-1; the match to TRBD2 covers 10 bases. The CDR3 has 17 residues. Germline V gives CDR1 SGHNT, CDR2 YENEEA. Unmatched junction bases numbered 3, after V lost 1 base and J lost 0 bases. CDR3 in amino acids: CASSLGLAGSSYNEQFF. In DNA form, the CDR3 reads TGTGCCAGCAGCTTAGGACTAGCGGGTAGCTCCTACAATGAGCAGTTCTTC.

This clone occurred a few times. This CDR3 is CASSILTYEQYF. The DNA of the CDR3 is TGTGCCAGCAGTATCCTAACCTACGAGCAGTACTTC. V and J are TRBV28 and TRBJ2-7; D not resolved. The V gene's germline CDR1 is MDHEN and CDR2 SYDVKM. The V and J ends lost 5 bases and 2 bases respectively, with 7 bases between them. The CDR3 runs 12 residues.

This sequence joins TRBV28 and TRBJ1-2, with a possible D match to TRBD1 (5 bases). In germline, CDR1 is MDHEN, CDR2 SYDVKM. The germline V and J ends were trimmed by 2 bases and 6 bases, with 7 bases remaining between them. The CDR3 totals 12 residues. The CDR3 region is CASSLGGDGYTF. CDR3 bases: TGTGCCAGCAGTTTAGGAGGGGATGGCTACACCTTC.

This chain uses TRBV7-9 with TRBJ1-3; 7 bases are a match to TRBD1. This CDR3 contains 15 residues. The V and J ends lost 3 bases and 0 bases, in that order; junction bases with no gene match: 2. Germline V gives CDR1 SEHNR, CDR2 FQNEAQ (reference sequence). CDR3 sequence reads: CASSFDRVSGNTIYF. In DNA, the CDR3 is TGTGCCAGCAGCTTTGACAGGGTCTCTGGAAACACCATATATTTT.

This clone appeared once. CDR3 sequence reads: CASSLGQGESGELFF. CDR3 DNA sequence: TGTGCCAGCAGTCTGGGACAGGGGGAGAGCGGGGAGCTGTTTTTT. The J gene is TRBJ2-2, the V gene TRBV28, with 11 positions matching TRBD1. The CDR3 runs to 15 residues. Per the germline V gene, CDR1 is MDHEN and CDR2 is SYDVKM. The V and J ends lost 5 bases and 7 bases, in that order; junction bases with no gene match: 6.

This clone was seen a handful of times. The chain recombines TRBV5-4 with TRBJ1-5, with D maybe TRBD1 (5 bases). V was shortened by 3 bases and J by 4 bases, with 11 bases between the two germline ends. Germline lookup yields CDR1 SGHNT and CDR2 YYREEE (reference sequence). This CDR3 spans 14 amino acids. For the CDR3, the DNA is TGTGCCAGCAGCTGGAACGGGGGAAATCAGCCCCAGCATTTT. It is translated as CASSWNGGNQPQHF.

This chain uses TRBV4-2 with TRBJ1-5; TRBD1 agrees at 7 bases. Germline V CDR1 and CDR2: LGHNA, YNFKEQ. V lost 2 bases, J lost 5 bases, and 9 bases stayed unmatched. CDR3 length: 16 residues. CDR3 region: CASSQWPGQSHQPQHF. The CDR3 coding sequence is TGTGCCAGCAGCCAATGGCCGGGACAGAGCCATCAGCCCCAGCATTTT.